This TCR beta chain was found in a study of early T cells in non-severe SARS-CoV-2 infection. One entry per CDR3 protein results from TCRdb running MiXCR on the 5' RACE reads. Among approximately 66,000 distinct CDR3 sequences listed, less than 15% were seen once. V dropped 4 bases and J dropped 5; count of bases not matched to a gene: 6. CDR3 size: 15 residues. Germline values: CDR1 LGHDT, CDR2 YNNKEL (reference sequence). The clonotype was recovered from an adult who was a healthcare worker with PCR-confirmed SARS-CoV-2 infection or an uninfected control (not recorded which). V and J are TRBV3-1 and TRBJ2-1, with 9 bases that match TRBD2. Sequenced sample: whole blood. The CDR3: CASSPGTSRNNEQFF. The CDR3 DNA reads TGTGCCAGCAGCCCCGGGACTAGCAGAAACAATGAGCAGTTCTTC.